What follows describes a single T cell receptor beta chain. The sample is drawn from a study of blood T cell repertoires in COVID-19. Study overall: In each case, the material was cDNA or gDNA derived from T cells, B-cell-depleted T cells, or PBMCs.

Profiled with immunoSEQ multiplex PCR; TCRdb holds only in-frame clones, not every one. This table holds some 260,000 clones, 65% to 85% found once. This CDR3 contains 18 residues. Sequencing input: peripheral blood. This chain joins TRBV12-1 and TRBJ2-5; the table's D call of TRBD2 was not tested on the DNA. TRBV12-1 is noted as a pseudogene. This clonotype was sampled from a woman between 40 and 50 years old with active or convalescent COVID-19. DNA of the CDR3: TGTGCCAGCAGCCCAAGACTAGCGGGGGCCCGGTACCAAGAGACCCAGTACTTC. Translation: CASSPRLAGARYQETQYF.